The 27 T cell receptor beta chains given below trace back to one sample, sequenced in a study of blood T cell repertoires in COVID-19. Assay: immunoSEQ multiplex PCR; the TCRdb copy retains only in-frame clones and omits some. The sample has over 100,000 clones, more than 80% seen once. Sequencing was carried out using peripheral blood. The receptors derive from a woman aged 55-70 years with acute or convalescent COVID-19.

The chain recombines TRBV5-1 with TRBJ1-1; possibly TRBD1 for D (6 bases). Trimming pared 5 bases from V and 0 bases from J, leaving 14 bases between. The CDR3 loop spans 15 amino acids. Looked up from germline, CDR1 is SGHRS and CDR2 is YFSETQ. The CDR3 sequence: CASRADDRMNTEAFF. DNA of the CDR3: TGCGCCAGCAGGGCCGATGACAGGATGAACACTGAAGCTTTCTTT.

V gene TRBV3-1 (or the pseudogene TRBV3-2) combines with J gene TRBJ1-1; weak D call: TRBD1 (5 bases). Looked up from germline, CDR1 is LGHDT and CDR2 is YNNKEL (reference sequence). With 6 bases removed from V and 1 base from J, the gap between germline ends came to 9 bases. CDR3 size: 13 residues. CDR3 DNA: TGTGCCAGCAGTACAACAGGGAACACTGAAGCTTTCTTT. The encoded protein is CASSTTGNTEAFF.

This chain joins TRBV5-4 and TRBJ1-1, with TRBD1 matching over 8 bases. Germline assignment: CDR1 SGHNT and CDR2 YYREEE (reference sequence). Trimming removed 2 bases from V and 5 bases from J; junction bases left unmatched: 5. CDR3 length: 14 amino acids. The CDR3 DNA reads TGTGCCAGCAGCTTAGGACAGGGTCGGACTGAAGCTTTCTTT. Amino acids: CASSLGQGRTEAFF.

The rearrangement joins TRBV5-4 to TRBJ2-5, with TRBD1 identical over 11 bases. The CDR3 is 17 residues long. The J segment lost 2 bases and the V segment lost 3 bases, leaving 9 bases of the junction unmatched. Germline V gene sequence: CDR1 SGHNT, CDR2 YYREEE (reference sequence). In nucleotides, the CDR3 is TGTGCCAGCAGCTCCGGGACAGGGGGAGGTTGGCAAGAGACCCAGTACTTC. This translates into CASSSGTGGGWQETQYF.

The V and J genes are TRBV5-1 and TRBJ2-1; the D is unclear. The CDR3 is 13 residues long. V lost 1 base and J 6 bases, leaving 8 bases between the germline ends. CDR1 and CDR2 from the germline V gene are SGHRS and YFSETQ. Here the CDR3 DNA reads TGCGCCAGCAGCTTGAAAACCAGCAATGAGCAGTTCTTC. Residues: CASSLKTSNEQFF.

The gene calls are TRBV7-2 and TRBJ2-3; D call uncertain. The V gene's germline CDR1 is SGHTA and CDR2 FQGNSA. This CDR3 comprises 13 residues. The ends were cut back, 4 bases at V and 2 bases at J, with 7 bases in the middle. CDR3 loop: CASSSLITDTQYF. The CDR3 nucleotides read TGTGCCAGCAGCTCCCTAATCACAGATACGCAGTATTTT.

The chain employs TRBV7-2 and TRBJ2-3; 10 positions agree with TRBD2. The CDR3 contains 14 residues. J was trimmed by 6 bases and V by 7 bases; bases with no gene match: 7. From germline, CDR1 is SGHTA and CDR2 FQGNSA. The CDR3: CASKRAGGLDTQYF. Here the CDR3 DNA reads TGTGCCAGCAAAAGAGCGGGGGGGCTGGATACGCAGTATTTT.

Points on this clone: One end of the junction does not line up with germline, which may come from a read error. Other DNA sequences within the sample encode an identical CDR3. In nucleotides, the CDR3 is TGTGCTAGCAGTGAAGTGGGACAGGGGTTACTATGGATCGGAAACACCATATATTTT. The encoded protein is CASSEVGQGLLWIGNTIYF. The chain uses TRBV2 and TRBJ1-3; 10 bases map to TRBD1. Germline V lookup: CDR1 SNHLY, CDR2 FYNNEI. The CDR3 loop spans 19 amino acids.

This CDR3 is CASSTKQGSVDEKLFF. CDR3 bases: TGTGCCAGCAGCACCAAACAGGGGTCGGTCGATGAAAAACTGTTTTTT. The V and J genes are TRBV2 and TRBJ1-4; 7 nucleotides align to TRBD1. Germline CDR1 and CDR2: SNHLY and FYNNEI. The CDR3 spans 16 residues. V trimming: 6 bases; J trimming: 6 bases; junction bases outside the gene matches: 13.

This clone appeared a few times. V gene TRBV5-4 combines with J gene TRBJ2-5; 10 bases agree with TRBD2. This CDR3 region has 17 residues. V trimming: 1 base; J trimming: 5 bases; junction bases outside the gene matches: 11. Per germline, CDR1 SGHNT and CDR2 YYREEE (reference sequence). Written as DNA, the CDR3 is TGTGCCAGCAGCTTGCTGACTAGCGGGCTGGGGTGGGAGACCCAGTACTTC. Encoded protein: CASSLLTSGLGWETQYF.

The V and J genes are TRBV19 and TRBJ1-5, with 7 bases aligning to TRBD1. Germline trimming cut 6 bases from V and 3 bases from J; bases unmatched to any gene: 2. Germline V lookup: CDR1 LNHDA, CDR2 SQIVND (reference sequence). The CDR3 extends over 13 amino acids. CDR3 residues: CASSRGVNQPQHF. CDR3 nucleotides: TGTGCCAGTAGCAGGGGGGTCAATCAGCCCCAGCATTTT.

The gene calls are TRBV11-2 and TRBJ2-7; D unresolved. The V gene's germline CDR1 is SGHAT and CDR2 FQNNGV. V was clipped by 4 bases and J by 3 bases, with 10 bases between them. The CDR3 extends over 13 amino acids. The chain's CDR3 is CASSSSVGYEQYV. The CDR3 DNA is TGTGCCAGCAGCTCCTCGGTTGGCTACGAGCAGTACGTC.

V gene TRBV7-9 combines with J gene TRBJ2-7; TRBD1 matches 10 bases. The V and J ends lost 6 bases and 4 bases, in that order; junction bases with no gene match: 9. Germline V gives CDR1 SEHNR, CDR2 FQNEAQ (reference sequence). The CDR3 length is 15 residues. CDR3 sequence reads: CASSIGGGQGYEQYV. The CDR3 DNA sequence: TGTGCCAGCAGTATAGGAGGGGGACAGGGGTACGAGCAGTACGTC.

The V and J genes are TRBV5-5 and TRBJ2-7, with unresolved D. Germline V gene data show CDR1 as SGHKS and CDR2 as YYEKEE (reference sequence). Between the trimmed V and J ends, which lost 0 bases and 3 bases, there was a span of 7 bases. The CDR3 runs 13 residues. The CDR3 coding sequence is TGTGCCAGCAGCTTGGATGTCTTCTACGAGCAGTACTTC. Translating it yields CASSLDVFYEQYF.

CDR3 protein: CASSPDRASSRGYTF. CDR3 in DNA: TGTGCCAGCAGCCCGGACAGGGCTTCGTCTCGTGGCTACACCTTC. V gene TRBV7-2 combines with J gene TRBJ1-2; 8 bases line up with TRBD1. This CDR3 region has 15 residues. Germline CDR1 reads SGHTA; CDR2 reads FQGNSA. Trimming cost V 5 bases and J 7 bases; bases outside gene matches: 12. Variable domain in full (rest from reference TRBV7-2 and TRBJ1-2): GAGVSQSPSNKVTEKGKDVELRCDPISGHTALYWYRQSLGQGLEFLIYFQGNSAPDKSGLPSDRFSAERTGGSVSTLTIQRTQQEDSAVYLCASSPDRASSRGYTFGSGTRLTVV.

In this sample, this clone turned up a few times. The V call is TRBV2, the J call TRBJ1-4, with D possibly being TRBD1 (5 bases). Germline V gene data show CDR1 as SNHLY and CDR2 as FYNNEI. This CDR3 is built from 17 residues. V was trimmed by 4 bases and J by 8 bases, leaving 23 bases between them. CDR3 sequence: CASSVDVLGGLREKLFF. CDR3 in DNA: TGTGCCAGCAGTGTTGACGTTCTCGGGGGATTGAGAGAAAAACTGTTTTTT.

The chain is built from TRBV20-1 and TRBJ1-1; D not resolved. The V and J ends lost 0 bases and 6 bases respectively, with 5 bases between them. The CDR3 contains 11 residues. In germline, CDR1 is DFQATT, CDR2 SNEGSKA (reference sequence). CDR3 loop: CSARDPPEAFF. The CDR3 DNA follows: TGCAGTGCTAGAGATCCTCCTGAAGCTTTCTTT.

The V gene is TRBV18, the J gene TRBJ1-4, with D uncertain. V was clipped by 6 bases and J by 0 bases, with 8 bases between them. Germline V gives CDR1 KGHSH, CDR2 LQKENI. This CDR3 contains 14 residues. CDR3 amino acids: CASSQLATNEKLFF. CDR3 nucleotides: TGTGCCAGCTCCCAACTCGCAACTAATGAAAAACTGTTTTTT. The whole variable domain, remainder taken from reference TRBV18 and TRBJ1-4, is NAGVMQNPRHLVRRRGQEARLRCSPMKGHSHVYWYRQLPEEGLKFMVYLQKENIIDESGMPKERFSAEFPKEGPSILRIQQVVRGDSAAYFCASSQLATNEKLFFGSGTQLSVL.

V and J are TRBV6-5 and TRBJ1-5; D remains unclear. The CDR3 loop spans 13 amino acids. Trimming pared 8 bases from V and 4 bases from J, leaving 12 bases between. Germline CDR1 is MNHEY and CDR2 is SVGAGI. Written as DNA, the CDR3 is TGTGCCAGCGTCGGTCCGACAAATCAGCCCCAGCATTTT. It is translated as CASVGPTNQPQHF.

The CDR3 is CASSGTVGIYGYTF. In nucleotides, the CDR3 is TGTGCCAGTAGTGGAACAGTGGGTATCTATGGCTACACCTTC. The rearrangement links TRBV19 to TRBJ1-2; D ambiguous. Trimming pared 5 bases from V and 4 bases from J, leaving 14 bases between. CDR1 and CDR2 from the germline V gene are LNHDA and SQIVND (reference sequence). CDR3 length equals 14 residues.

In the case of this clone: The sample contains more than one DNA sequence encoding this CDR3. The genes are TRBV5-1 and TRBJ2-7, with D possibly matching TRBD2 (6 bases). V was trimmed by 3 bases and J by 3 bases, leaving 7 bases between them. Germline V gene lookup returns CDR1 SGHRS and CDR2 YFSETQ. The CDR3 runs 12 residues. CDR3 region: CASSSGGYEQYF. The CDR3 DNA sequence: TGCGCCAGCAGCTCCGGGGGCTACGAGCAGTACTTC.

The chain links TRBV27 to TRBJ1-1; tentative D call: TRBD1 (5 bases). This CDR3 comprises 13 residues. With 3 bases removed from V and 6 bases from J, the gap between germline ends came to 11 bases. Germline V gene lookup returns CDR1 MNHEY and CDR2 SMNVEV (reference sequence). The CDR3 sequence is CASSFIGAPEAFF. The CDR3 bases are TGTGCCAGCAGTTTCATAGGGGCACCTGAAGCTTTCTTT.

The chain carries TRBV6-5 and TRBJ2-5; D possibly corresponds to TRBD1 (6 bases). The CDR3 spans 13 residues. Trimming left V 6 bases short and J 2 bases short, with 10 bases between. Per the germline V gene, CDR1 is MNHEY and CDR2 is SVGAGI. The CDR3 reads CASSWTVQETQYF. For the CDR3, the DNA is TGTGCCAGCAGCTGGACAGTACAAGAGACCCAGTACTTC.

This clone has only a few counts. Distinct nucleotide sequences in the sample also encode this CDR3. The V call is TRBV9, the J call TRBJ1-1; no clear D gene. Per germline, CDR1 SGDLS and CDR2 YYNGEE. The CDR3 runs to 14 residues. Trimming shortened V by 0 bases and J by 1 base, and 7 bases separated the two germline ends. The CDR3 nucleotides read TGTGCCAGCAGCGTAGGTGGGCAGAACACTGAAGCTTTCTTT. It is translated as CASSVGGQNTEAFF.

This sequence joins TRBV12-3 or TRBV12-4 and TRBJ1-1; D is unresolved. The CDR3 is 12 amino acids. V was shortened by 3 bases and J by 5 bases, with 7 bases between the two germline ends. The CDR3 sequence is CASSFFGTEAFF. The CDR3 DNA follows: TGTGCCAGCAGTTTCTTCGGGACTGAAGCTTTCTTT.

As to this clone: Other DNA sequences of this sample code for an identical CDR3. This rearrangement joins TRBV18 to TRBJ2-7; D is ambiguous. This CDR3 is 13 amino acids long. Trimming removed 2 bases at V and 3 bases at J, with 8 bases between. Germline V CDR1 and CDR2: KGHSH, LQKENI. For the CDR3, the DNA is TGTGCCAGCTCACCAGGCGGAGACTACGAGCAGTACTTC. Translated: CASSPGGDYEQYF.

About this clone: The sample holds other DNA sequences that translate to the same CDR3. J is TRBJ1-1 and V is TRBV30, with D maybe TRBD1 (5 bases). Germline CDR1 reads GTSNPN; CDR2 reads SVGIG (reference sequence). This CDR3 has 13 residues. V lost 0 bases to trimming and J lost 4 bases, with 9 bases between them. CDR3 bases: TGTGCCTGGAGTGTACTCGGGGGCACTGAAGCTTTCTTT. Its protein is CAWSVLGGTEAFF.